This T cell receptor beta chain is drawn from a study of blood T cell repertoires in COVID-19. Background on the study: The United States, Italy and Spain provided the acute and convalescent COVID-19 samples.

Methods used by the authors: Amplification from reference gene primers served as the basis for estimated nucleated cell counts. Data came from immunoSEQ multiplex PCR; TCRdb stores just in-frame clones and leaves some out. V and J calls and clone size are copied from that table; D and trimming were computed from the DNA. Among tens of thousands of clones listed, more than 70% were seen once. The V end lost 5 bases, the J end lost 5 bases, and 15 bases lay between the germline ends. Germline CDR1 and CDR2: MNHNY and SVGAGI (reference sequence). The CDR3 is 14 amino acids. Sequenced: peripheral blood. V is TRBV6-6 and J is TRBJ2-5; maybe TRBD1 (6 bases). This receptor was obtained from a man aged 45-60 years with acute or convalescent COVID-19. The CDR3 DNA reads TGTGCCAGCAGTCGGGACACCTCGCAGGAGACCCAGTACTTC. As protein: CASSRDTSQETQYF.